This TCR beta chain was observed in a study of technical replicates of blood from a few donors. Repertoires were generated with immunoSEQ multiplex PCR, while TCRdb's copy carries only in-frame clones and drops some. The repertoire holds under 85,000 clones, approximately 93% seen once, with 0.35% to 0.45% in the top ten. Germline CDR1 reads SGDLS; CDR2 reads YYNGEE. The CDR3 extends over 14 amino acids. V shed 4 bases, J shed 6 bases, and the junction held 10 bases outside the gene matches. Sequenced input: T cells isolated from PBMCs. The V and J genes are TRBV9 and TRBJ2-7; 7 bases are shared with TRBD1. The sequence was collected from a human donor in good health. The DNA of the CDR3 is TGTGCCAGCAGCCCCGACAGGGTAAGTGGCGAGCAGTACTTC. It is translated as CASSPDRVSGEQYF.